A single sample is the source of the 6 T cell receptor beta chains below, sequenced in a study of blood T cell repertoires in COVID-19. Profiled with immunoSEQ multiplex PCR; TCRdb holds only in-frame clones, not every one. The data show approximately 150,000 clones, around 85% seen once. Sequenced sample: peripheral blood. Receptors originate from a human donor in a cohort sampled during active COVID-19.

The rearrangement uses TRBV30 and TRBJ2-7, with 11 positions matching TRBD2. The CDR3 has 16 amino acids. Germline assignment: CDR1 GTSNPN and CDR2 SVGIG (reference sequence). V shed 0 bases, J shed 3 bases, and the junction held 7 bases outside the gene matches. DNA of the CDR3: TGTGCCTGGAGTGTAGGGCTAGCGGGAGGTGGCTACGAGCAGTACTTC. Translated, it gives CAWSVGLAGGGYEQYF.

The V and J genes are TRBV7-3 and TRBJ2-3; 11 bases agree with TRBD1. The CDR3 has 16 residues. V lost 1 base, J lost 4 bases, and 4 bases stayed unmatched. Per the germline V gene, CDR1 is SGHTA and CDR2 is FQGTGA. CDR3 coding DNA: TGTGCCAGCAGCTTAAGGACAGGGGGCTATGCAGATACGCAGTATTTT. This translates into CASSLRTGGYADTQYF.

Only one count was recorded for this clone. CDR3 in amino acids: CASSLRGPSSYEQYF. The DNA for the CDR3 is TGTGCCAGCAGCCTCAGGGGACCCTCGTCCTACGAGCAGTACTTC. The V and J genes are TRBV6-5 and TRBJ2-7; D possibly corresponds to TRBD1 (6 bases). The CDR3 is 15 residues long. From germline, CDR1 is MNHEY and CDR2 SVGAGI. With 6 bases removed from V and 1 base from J, the gap between germline ends came to 16 bases.

The chain is built from TRBV6-4 and TRBJ2-7; weak D call: TRBD1 (5 bases). Germline CDR1 MRHNA, CDR2 SNTAGT. Trimming pared 6 bases from V and 3 bases from J, leaving 9 bases between. CDR3 size: 12 residues. DNA of the CDR3: TGTGCCAGCAGCATGACAGACTACGAGCAGTACTTC. It encodes CASSMTDYEQYF.

For the CDR3, the DNA is TGTGCCAGCAGCTTATCGAGGCTTGCGGGAGAACAAGAGACCCAGTACTTC. It codes for CASSLSRLAGEQETQYF. This chain links TRBV7-8 with TRBJ2-5, with TRBD2 matching 7 bases. Germline values: CDR1 SGHVS, CDR2 FQNEAQ. J was trimmed by 2 bases and V by 2 bases; bases with no gene match: 11. The CDR3 spans 17 residues.

In DNA form, the CDR3 reads TGTGCCTGGCGAGCTCCGGGACAACTCCAAGAGACCCAGTACTTC. Translating it yields CAWRAPGQLQETQYF. The V call is TRBV30, the J call TRBJ2-5, with TRBD1 as a possible D gene (6 bases). Trimming cost V 5 bases and J 1 base, with 17 bases left between them. Germline V gene data show CDR1 as GTSNPN and CDR2 as SVGIG (reference sequence). The CDR3 has 15 amino acids.